This is a list of T cell receptor beta chains from one sample in a study of T cell responses to AZD1222 COVID-19 vaccine. Libraries were prepared by immunoSEQ multiplex PCR; TCRdb keeps only in-frame clonotypes and omits some of them. The sample contains fewer than 30,000 clones, 78% of which appear only once. Sequenced material: peripheral blood, taken on day 0 of AZD1222 vaccination. All receptors come from an adult in good health. The CDR3 runs from the conserved cysteine through the conserved F or W. A D gene is named only where the DNA matches it firmly. Clone size, where shown, is once, few, many, or a class for clones that have expanded.

D	size	V	J	DNA	CDR3
TRBD2	few	TRBV5-1	TRBJ2-1	TGCGCCAGCAGCCTCTCTATAGCGGGGGGGCTTTTGAATGAGCAGTTCTTC	CASSLSIAGGLLNEQFF
-	-	TRBV2	TRBJ1-5	TGTGCCAGCAGTGAGACCAGCAATCAGCCCCAGCATTTT	CASSETSNQPQHF
-	-	TRBV18	TRBJ1-3	TGTGCCAGCTCACCATCAGGCCTGGACGGAAACACCATATATTTT	CASSPSGLDGNTIYF
-	-	TRBV3-1/TRBV3-2	TRBJ2-5	TGTGCCAGCACCCCTGGCCAGGGCCCCATTTCGGAGACCCAGTACTTC	CASTPGQGPISETQYF
-	-	TRBV4-3	TRBJ1-6	TGCGCCAGCAGCCAAGGCCGGTTTAATTCACCCCTCCACTTT	CASSQGRFNSPLHF
-	-	TRBV7-2	TRBJ1-2	TGTGCCAGCAGTCCTCAGTCTAACTATGGCTACACCTTC	CASSPQSNYGYTF
TRBD1	-	TRBV19	TRBJ1-3	TGTGCCAGTCGGCGGACAGGGGAAGAGGGCACCATATATTTT	CASRRTGEEGTIYF
-	-	TRBV30	TRBJ1-4	TGTGCCTGGAGTGAGGCCCAAAGCGGAGTGGTTTATGAAAAACTGTTTTTT	CAWSEAQSGVVYEKLFF
-	-	TRBV27	TRBJ1-2	TGTGCCAGCACCACCACACCTTCATGGGGGGGCTCACTGAGGGGCTACACCTTC	CASTTTPSWGGSLRGYTF
-	-	TRBV7-9	TRBJ1-5	TGTGCCAGCAGCTCGACAGGAAATCAGCCCCAGCATTTT	CASSSTGNQPQHF
TRBD1	-	TRBV5-6	TRBJ2-2	TGTGCCAGCAGCTTCGGTGGACAGGCCTTTTGGGCCGGGGAGCTGTTTTTT	CASSFGGQAFWAGELFF
-	-	TRBV19	TRBJ2-3	TGTGCCAGTAGTCCTACTTCCCTGGGGACAGATACGCAGTATTTT	CASSPTSLGTDTQYF
TRBD1	-	TRBV11-2	TRBJ1-5	TGTGCCAGCAGCTTGACAGGGGGCGAGAGCAATCAGCCCCAGCATTTT	CASSLTGGESNQPQHF
-	-	TRBV5-4	TRBJ2-1	TGTGCCAGCTACCCTTGGGGTGGCGAGCAGTTCTTC	CASYPWGGEQFF
-	-	TRBV4-1	TRBJ1-4	TGCGCCAGCAGCCAAGCAGGGGATAGGGAAAAACTGTTTTTT	CASSQAGDREKLFF
-	-	TRBV6-5	TRBJ1-1	TGTGCCAGCAGTTACGTGGCAGGGAAGGAAGCTTTCTTT	CASSYVAGKEAFF
-	-	TRBV6-2/TRBV6-3	TRBJ2-6	TGTGCCAGCAGTTATACGGGGGACGGGGCCAACGTCCTGACTTTC	CASSYTGDGANVLTF
-	-	TRBV27	TRBJ2-1	TGTGCCAGCACCCTAAGGACAGCCGGTTCGGAGAGGAATGAGCAGTTCTTC	CASTLRTAGSERNEQFF
-	once	TRBV7-9	TRBJ2-7	TGTGCCAGCGGGGGACGGGGCAACGAGCAGTACTTC	CASGGRGNEQYF
TRBD2	-	TRBV3-1/TRBV3-2	TRBJ2-1	TGTGCCAGCAGATGGGGAGGGGACAATGAGCAGTTCTTC	CASRWGGDNEQFF
-	-	TRBV7-2	TRBJ2-2	TGTGCCAGCAGCTTATTTCTGACAGCTGGGGAGCTGTTTTTT	CASSLFLTAGELFF
TRBD1	-	TRBV4-1	TRBJ2-3	TGCGCCAGCGAACCGGGACAGGGATACACAGATACGCAGTATTTT	CASEPGQGYTDTQYF
TRBD1	-	TRBV6-5	TRBJ2-2	TGTGCCAGCAGTCATGACAGGGACACCGGGGAGCTGTTTTTT	CASSHDRDTGELFF
TRBD2	few	TRBV7-7	TRBJ2-5	TGTGCCAGCAGCCCCGGGGGGGGTGGGAAAGAGACCCAGTACTTC	CASSPGGGGKETQYF
-	-	TRBV29-1	TRBJ2-4	TGCAGCGCTGAATTCTGGGGTTCGAGCGACATTCAGTACTTC	CSAEFWGSSDIQYF
-	few	TRBV7-9	TRBJ1-5	TGTGCCAGCAGCCCAGGGAGAGGCAATCAGCCCCAGCATTTT	CASSPGRGNQPQHF
-	-	TRBV3-1/TRBV3-2	TRBJ1-2	TGTGCCAGCAGCCGAGGGACGGCGGAAAACTATGGCTACACCTTC	CASSRGTAENYGYTF
TRBD2	medium-sized	TRBV6-5	TRBJ2-3	TGTGCCAGCAGTTACTCTTTGACTAGCGGACAAGATACGCAGTATTTT	CASSYSLTSGQDTQYF
TRBD1	once	TRBV27	TRBJ1-1	TGTGCCAGCAGTTTATACGCGACAGGGTTGGGCGAAGCTTTCTTT	CASSLYATGLGEAFF
-	few	TRBV6-6	TRBJ1-2	TGTGCCAGCAGTTACCCCACGGGGTTGGGAGGCTACACCTTC	CASSYPTGLGGYTF
-	-	TRBV3-1/TRBV3-2	TRBJ2-3	TGTGCCAGCAGCCAAATCGAGGAGCTTGGCGGCACAGATACGCAGTATTTT	CASSQIEELGGTDTQYF
-	-	TRBV14	TRBJ2-6	TGTGCCAGCAGCCCTAGGTCGTCTGGGGCCAACGTCCTGACTTTC	CASSPRSSGANVLTF
-	-	TRBV10-2	TRBJ2-1	TGCGCCAGCAGTGATCTCGATGAGCAGTTCTTC	CASSDLDEQFF